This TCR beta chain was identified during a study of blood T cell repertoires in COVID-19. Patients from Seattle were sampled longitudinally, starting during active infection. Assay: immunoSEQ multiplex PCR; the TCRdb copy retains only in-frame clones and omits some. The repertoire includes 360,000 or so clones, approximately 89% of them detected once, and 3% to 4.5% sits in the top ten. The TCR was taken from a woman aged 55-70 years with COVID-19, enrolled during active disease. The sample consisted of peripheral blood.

CDR3 loop: CASSPPTGGNAKDTQYF. The CDR3 DNA is TGTGCCAGCAGCCCCCCGACAGGGGGCAACGCAAAAGATACGCAGTATTTT. The J gene is TRBJ2-3, the V gene TRBV5-8; 10 bases match TRBD1. V gave up 4 bases and J gave up 5 bases; unmatched junction bases: 13. This CDR3 has 17 amino acids. The germline V gene has CDR1 SGHTS and CDR2 YDEGEE.